This TCR beta chain stems from a study of blood T cell repertoires in COVID-19. About the research overall: Sites across the United States, Italy and Spain contributed samples from acute and convalescent COVID-19.

Produced via immunoSEQ multiplex PCR; TCRdb's table is partial and in-frame only. Here the sample spans 150,000 to 200,000 clones, around 83% being singletons. Individuals drawn from approximately 26 US areas were about 18 to 95 years old. Participants reported their clinical history, and cohort assignment relied on those reports. The clonotype comes from a woman in her thirties or forties in a cohort exposed to, infected with or recovered from COVID-19 (not recorded which). The sample consisted of PBMCs or T cells enriched from blood (not recorded which).

CDR3 region: CAWSGGLNYGYTF. CDR3 DNA sequence: TGTGCCTGGAGCGGAGGGTTAAACTATGGCTACACCTTC. This chain uses TRBV30 with TRBJ1-2; D remains ambiguous. Germline V gene lookup returns CDR1 GTSNPN and CDR2 SVGIG (reference sequence). This CDR3 has 13 residues. V was pared by 3 bases and J by 2 bases, with 10 bases between. The variable domain in full, completed from reference TRBV30 and TRBJ1-2, reads SQTIHQWPATLVQPVGSPLSLECTVEGTSNPNLYWYRQAAGRGLQLLFYSVGIGQISSEVPQNLSASRPQDRQFILSSKKLLLSDSGFYLCAWSGGLNYGYTFGSGTRLTVV.